The entry that follows covers one T cell receptor (beta chain) sequence. Its antigen is not identified. A read error may account for a junction end that differs from germline. The data were obtained in a study of cytomegalovirus exposure and HLA in healthy donors. From germline, CDR1 is SSHAT and CDR2 FNYEAQ (reference sequence). CDR3 size: 15 residues. PCR amplification relied on 60 Vbeta primers (plus 13 Jbeta primers). The protocol was immunoSEQ multiplex PCR, while the TCRdb copy is restricted to in-frame clones and leaves out a portion. This sample has around 74,000 clones, with approximately 80% found just once. General study results and limits: Common viral pathogens seemed, in a later analysis, to connect with several of the most significant clusters. TCR beta chains numbering under 200 were designated cytomegalovirus-associated.

The sequencing sample was made of PBMCs. V usage is TRBV7-7 and J usage is TRBJ2-1, with a possible D match to TRBD2 (5 bases). The TCR sequence derives from a middle-aged man in good health and CMV-seronegative. The DNA for the CDR3 is TGTGCTAGCAGCTTAGCGAGCAACTCCTACAATGAGCAGTTCTTC. Its protein product is CASSLASNSYNEQFF.